This TCR beta chain was identified during a study of chemoradiotherapy in HPV16-positive cancers. V gave up 8 bases and J gave up 0 bases, with 8 bases separating them. The germline V gene encodes CDR1 PRHDT and CDR2 FYEKMQ (reference sequence). The CDR3 has 14 residues. Repertoires were generated with immunoSEQ multiplex PCR, while TCRdb's copy carries only in-frame clones and drops some. The sample has about 33,000 clones, around 87% seen once. The V call is TRBV13, the J call TRBJ1-6; D call uncertain. The sample was blood, taken from a patient who underwent chemoradiotherapy. The TCR was taken from a human donor with HPV-associated anogenital cancer. In DNA form, the CDR3 reads TGTGCCAGCCTGGGGAGCTCCTATAATTCACCCCTCCACTTT. This gives the protein CASLGSSYNSPLHF.